One TCR beta chain is described in this entry. What it recognizes is unknown. The record originates from a study of cytomegalovirus exposure and HLA in healthy donors. General observations from the study: The TCR clusters that emerged in the first cohort tended, a later analysis found, to co-occur in the approximately 130 validation repertoires. There were 160 or so TCR beta chains listed as cytomegalovirus-associated.

Measured with immunoSEQ multiplex PCR; TCRdb has only the in-frame clones, and not every one. Among some 150,000 clones, around 84% were seen once, and the ten largest hold 2% to 2.5%. The sample consisted of PBMCs. This clonotype was obtained from a human donor in good health.

The CDR3 sequence: CASSPGTSGSTDTQYF. In DNA, the CDR3 is TGTGCCAGCAGCCCCGGGACTAGCGGAAGCACAGATACGCAGTATTTT. The chain recombines TRBV7-3 with TRBJ2-3, with 11 bases aligning to TRBD2. Germline V CDR1 and CDR2: SGHTA, FQGTGA. The CDR3 is 16 amino acids. Trimming removed 5 bases from V and 0 bases from J; junction bases left unmatched: 4.